These T cell receptor beta chains were read from a single sample in a study of blood T cell repertoires in COVID-19. Assay used: immunoSEQ multiplex PCR; TCRdb lists only in-frame clones, some missing. The top ten hold more than 0.95% of the sample, which has approximately 360,000 clones, 80% to 90% seen once. Source material: peripheral blood. The receptors derive from a man aged 35 to 55 with acute or convalescent COVID-19. Each CDR3 is given with its conserved first and last residue. D genes are given only for firm matches. Not every row has a clone size; where given, it reads once, few, many or a size class.

V: TRBV18
J: TRBJ2-7
size: once
D: -
DNA: TGTGCCAGCTCGCCCACCGGGGATTCCTACGAGCAGTACTTC
CDR3: CASSPTGDSYEQYF

V: TRBV5-4
J: TRBJ1-1
size: -
D: -
DNA: TGTGCCTGCGGACACCTGAACACTGAAGCTTTCTTT
CDR3: CACGHLNTEAFF

V: TRBV21-1
J: TRBJ2-4
size: -
D: -
DNA: TGTGCCAGCAGCAAAGCGTTTGTCATGGTCCGGTTCAGCGCCTCTTTAGCCAAAAACATTCAGTACTTC
CDR3: CASSKAFVMVRFSASLAKNIQYF

V: TRBV29-1
J: TRBJ1-1
size: -
D: -
DNA: TGCAGCGCAACACGGACAGCCTTTAACACTGAAGCTTTCTTT
CDR3: CSATRTAFNTEAFF

V: TRBV9
J: TRBJ1-5
size: once
D: -
DNA: TGTGCCAGCAGCGCAAGACAGCGGGGCAATCAGCCCCAGCATTTT
CDR3: CASSARQRGNQPQHF

V: TRBV6-2/TRBV6-3
J: TRBJ1-2
size: -
D: TRBD1
DNA: TGTGCCAGCAGCCTGACAGGGTTTGAGCCTGGCTACACCTTC
CDR3: CASSLTGFEPGYTF

V: TRBV7-9
J: TRBJ2-7
size: -
D: -
DNA: TGTGCCAGCAGCCCAAACGCGGACAGCTACGAGCAGTACTTC
CDR3: CASSPNADSYEQYF

V: TRBV12-3/TRBV12-4
J: TRBJ2-7
size: -
D: -
DNA: TGTGCCAGCAGTTCGGACAGCTCCTACGAGCAGTACTTC
CDR3: CASSSDSSYEQYF

V: TRBV18
J: TRBJ2-7
size: -
D: -
DNA: TGTGCCAGCTCACCCGCTGCTGGGCGGGGAGGACTCTACGAGCAGTACTTC
CDR3: CASSPAAGRGGLYEQYF

V: TRBV29-1
J: TRBJ2-1
size: -
D: TRBD1
DNA: TGCAGCGTTCACGGGGCAGGGGGTGTGAATGAGCAGTTCTTC
CDR3: CSVHGAGGVNEQFF

V: TRBV30
J: TRBJ1-1
size: -
D: -
DNA: TGTGCCTGGAGTGTAAAAGAGGAAGCTTTCTTT
CDR3: CAWSVKEEAFF

V: TRBV7-8
J: TRBJ2-7
size: once
D: -
DNA: TGTGCCAGCAGCTTAGGAAGGTCCGTCGGAGAATCCTACGAGCAGTACTTC
CDR3: CASSLGRSVGESYEQYF

V: TRBV12-3/TRBV12-4
J: TRBJ2-5
size: -
D: TRBD2
DNA: TGTGCCAGCAGTTTACTAGCGGGCGAGACCCAGTACTTC
CDR3: CASSLLAGETQYF

V: TRBV28
J: TRBJ1-4
size: once
D: -
DNA: TGTGCCAGCAGTTCGAGGAGGAATGAAAAACTGTTTTTT
CDR3: CASSSRRNEKLFF

V: TRBV3-1/TRBV3-2
J: TRBJ2-2
size: -
D: -
DNA: TGTGCCAGCAGCCAAGTAGGAGCGTCGAACACCGGGGAGCTGTTTTTT
CDR3: CASSQVGASNTGELFF

V: TRBV19
J: TRBJ1-1
size: -
D: -
DNA: TGTGCCAGTAGTATAGAGAGGGAGTTACTGGGGGCTGGGAACACTGAAGCTTTCTTT
CDR3: CASSIERELLGAGNTEAFF

V: TRBV27
J: TRBJ2-7
size: -
D: TRBD2
DNA: TGTGCCAGCAGTCAAGTATCCGGGACTAGCGGGGGTTTCTCCTACGAGCAGTACTTC
CDR3: CASSQVSGTSGGFSYEQYF

V: TRBV3-1/TRBV3-2
J: TRBJ2-7
size: many
D: -
DNA: TGTGCCAGCAGCTACCGAGAGGAGCAGTACTTC
CDR3: CASSYREEQYF

V: TRBV19
J: TRBJ2-1
size: -
D: -
DNA: TGTGCCAGTAGCCGTCCTAGGCGGTACAATGAGCAGTTCTTC
CDR3: CASSRPRRYNEQFF

V: TRBV7-3
J: TRBJ2-5
size: once
D: -
DNA: TGTGCCAGCAGCCAGACTTCGAGGGCAGAGACCCAGTACTTC
CDR3: CASSQTSRAETQYF

V: TRBV5-1
J: TRBJ2-1
size: -
D: TRBD2
DNA: TGCGCCAGCAGCCCCCGGTGGTCTAGCGGGCCACCGAGCTCCTACAATGAGCAGTTCTTC
CDR3: CASSPRWSSGPPSSYNEQFF

V: TRBV12-3/TRBV12-4
J: TRBJ2-7
size: once
D: -
DNA: TGTGCCAGCACCACCGCCGGGTCCGAGCAGTACTTC
CDR3: CASTTAGSEQYF

V: TRBV12-3/TRBV12-4
J: TRBJ1-5
size: -
D: -
DNA: TGTGCCAGCAGTTTAGATATCGAGAGGCCCCAGCATTTT
CDR3: CASSLDIERPQHF

V: TRBV19
J: TRBJ2-7
size: once
D: TRBD2
DNA: TGTGCCAGTAGTATAGGTAGACTAGCGGGAGCTGGCGAGCAGTACTTC
CDR3: CASSIGRLAGAGEQYF

V: TRBV4-1
J: TRBJ1-2
size: -
D: -
DNA: TGCGCCAGCAGCCAAGATGGTTGGAGAGGCTATGGCTACACCTTC
CDR3: CASSQDGWRGYGYTF

V: TRBV5-1
J: TRBJ1-4
size: -
D: -
DNA: TGCGCCAGCAGCCCCAGCAGGAGGGATAATGAAAAACTGTTTTTT
CDR3: CASSPSRRDNEKLFF

V: TRBV28
J: TRBJ2-7
size: -
D: -
DNA: TGTGCCAGCAGTTTACTGAGGGTAGGGGGTTACGAGCAGTACTTC
CDR3: CASSLLRVGGYEQYF

V: TRBV27
J: TRBJ2-6
size: -
D: TRBD1
DNA: TGTGCCAGCAGTTTATCTGGACAGGGGGCCTCAGGAGGGGCCAACGTCCTGACTTTC
CDR3: CASSLSGQGASGGANVLTF

V: TRBV21-1
J: TRBJ1-6
size: -
D: -
DNA: TGTGCCAGCAGCAAAGCGCAGGACATCCGCTCCTATAATTCACCCCTCCACTTT
CDR3: CASSKAQDIRSYNSPLHF

V: TRBV19
J: TRBJ2-3
size: once
D: -
DNA: TGTGCCAGTAAAAAGGAGGTTGGCACAGATACGCAGTATTTT
CDR3: CASKKEVGTDTQYF

V: TRBV6-2/TRBV6-3
J: TRBJ2-1
size: -
D: TRBD2
DNA: TGTGCCAGCAGTCCCCCGAGACTAGCGGGAGTATCCTACAATGAGCAGTTCTTC
CDR3: CASSPPRLAGVSYNEQFF

V: TRBV7-2
J: TRBJ1-1
size: once
D: -
DNA: TGTGCCAGCAGCTTAAACCGGGACTCTACTAAATTCTTT
CDR3: CASSLNRDSTKFF

V: TRBV27
J: TRBJ1-6
size: -
D: -
DNA: TGTGCCAGCAGTCCCCTTTTCTCGGGGGCCCTCCACTTT
CDR3: CASSPLFSGALHF